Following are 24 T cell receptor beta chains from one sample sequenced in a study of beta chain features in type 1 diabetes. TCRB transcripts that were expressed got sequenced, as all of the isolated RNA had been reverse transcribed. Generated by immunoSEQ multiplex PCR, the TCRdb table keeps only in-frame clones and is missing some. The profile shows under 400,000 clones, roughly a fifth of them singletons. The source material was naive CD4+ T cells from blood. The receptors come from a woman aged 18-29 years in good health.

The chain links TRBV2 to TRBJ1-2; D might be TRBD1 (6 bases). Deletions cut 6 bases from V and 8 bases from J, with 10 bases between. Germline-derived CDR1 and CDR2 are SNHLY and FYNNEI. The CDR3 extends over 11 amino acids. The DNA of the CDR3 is TGTGCCAGCAGACAGGGTCCCGGCTACACCTTC. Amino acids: CASRQGPGYTF.

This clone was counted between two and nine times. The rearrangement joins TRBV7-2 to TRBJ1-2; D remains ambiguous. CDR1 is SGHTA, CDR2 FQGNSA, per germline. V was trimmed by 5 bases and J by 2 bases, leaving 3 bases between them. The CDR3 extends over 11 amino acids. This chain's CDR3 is CASSQNYGYTF. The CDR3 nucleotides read TGTGCCAGCAGCCAGAACTATGGCTACACCTTC.

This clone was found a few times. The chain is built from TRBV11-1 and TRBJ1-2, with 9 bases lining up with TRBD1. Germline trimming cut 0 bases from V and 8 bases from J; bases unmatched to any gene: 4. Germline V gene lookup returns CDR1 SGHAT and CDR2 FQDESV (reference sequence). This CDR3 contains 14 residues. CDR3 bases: TGTGCCAGCAGCTTAGCAGGGACAGGGCGCGGCTACACCTTC. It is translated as CASSLAGTGRGYTF.

CDR3 sequence: CASSPSWASGVSTDTQYF. DNA of the CDR3: TGTGCCAGCAGCCCTAGCTGGGCTAGCGGGGTTAGCACAGATACGCAGTATTTT. This sequence joins TRBV5-5 and TRBJ2-3; 9 bases agree with TRBD2. Trimming removed 4 bases from V and 0 bases from J; junction bases left unmatched: 12. Germline-derived CDR1 and CDR2 are SGHKS and YYEKEE (reference sequence). This CDR3 has 18 amino acids.

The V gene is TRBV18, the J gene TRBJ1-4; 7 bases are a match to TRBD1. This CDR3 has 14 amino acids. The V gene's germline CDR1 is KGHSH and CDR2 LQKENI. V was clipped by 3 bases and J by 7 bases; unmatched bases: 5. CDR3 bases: TGTGCCAGCTCACCCGACAGGGAGGCTGAAAAACTGTTTTTT. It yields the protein CASSPDREAEKLFF. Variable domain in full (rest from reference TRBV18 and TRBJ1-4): NAGVMQNPRHLVRRRGQEARLRCSPMKGHSHVYWYRQLPEEGLKFMVYLQKENIIDESGMPKERFSAEFPKEGPSILRIQQVVRGDSAAYFCASSPDREAEKLFFGSGTQLSVL.

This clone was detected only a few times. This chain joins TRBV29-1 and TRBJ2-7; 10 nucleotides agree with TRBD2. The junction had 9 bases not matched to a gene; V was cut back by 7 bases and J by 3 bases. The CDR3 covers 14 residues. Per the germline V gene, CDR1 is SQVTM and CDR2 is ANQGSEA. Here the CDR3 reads CSAAKASGSYEQYF. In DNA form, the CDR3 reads TGCAGCGCTGCTAAGGCTAGCGGGAGCTACGAGCAGTACTTC.

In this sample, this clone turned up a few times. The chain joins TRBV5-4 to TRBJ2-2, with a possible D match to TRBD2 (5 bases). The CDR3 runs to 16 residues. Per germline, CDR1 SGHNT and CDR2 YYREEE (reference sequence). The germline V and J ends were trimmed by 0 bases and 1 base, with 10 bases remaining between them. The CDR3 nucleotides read TGTGCCAGCAGCTTGGGAGGGCCAGGGAACACCGGGGAGCTGTTTTTT. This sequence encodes CASSLGGPGNTGELFF.

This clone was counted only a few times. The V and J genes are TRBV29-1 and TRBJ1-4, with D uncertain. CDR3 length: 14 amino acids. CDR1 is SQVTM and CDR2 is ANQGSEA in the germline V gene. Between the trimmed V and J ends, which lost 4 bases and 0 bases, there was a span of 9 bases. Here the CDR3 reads CSVVSAATNEKLFF. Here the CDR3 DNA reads TGCAGCGTTGTTTCGGCGGCAACTAATGAAAAACTGTTTTTT.

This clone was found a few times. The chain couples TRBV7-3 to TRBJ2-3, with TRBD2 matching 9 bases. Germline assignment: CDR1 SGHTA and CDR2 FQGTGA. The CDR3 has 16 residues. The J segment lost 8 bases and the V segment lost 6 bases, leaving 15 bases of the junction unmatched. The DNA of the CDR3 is TGTGCCAGCAGGTCCCAAGCGGGGGGACCCACCGTTACGCAGTATTTT. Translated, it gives CASRSQAGGPTVTQYF.

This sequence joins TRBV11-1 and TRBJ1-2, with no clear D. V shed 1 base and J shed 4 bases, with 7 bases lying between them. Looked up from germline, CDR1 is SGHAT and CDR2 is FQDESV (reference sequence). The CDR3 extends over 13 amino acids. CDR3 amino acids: CASSLGGAYGYTF. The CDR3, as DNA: TGTGCCAGCAGCTTAGGCGGCGCCTATGGCTACACCTTC.

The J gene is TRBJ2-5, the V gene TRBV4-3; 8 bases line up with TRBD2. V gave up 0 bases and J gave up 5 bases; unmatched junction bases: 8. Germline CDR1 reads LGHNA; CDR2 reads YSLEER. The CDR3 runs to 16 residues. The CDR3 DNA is TGCGCCAGCAGCCAAGATTGGGCGGGGGGCGCGGAGACCCAGTACTTC. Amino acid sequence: CASSQDWAGGAETQYF.

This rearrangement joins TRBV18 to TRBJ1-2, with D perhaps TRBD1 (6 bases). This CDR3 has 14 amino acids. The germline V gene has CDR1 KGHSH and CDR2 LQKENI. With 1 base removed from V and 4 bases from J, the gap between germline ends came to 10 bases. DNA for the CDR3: TGTGCCAGCTCACCACGGGCAGGGGCCTATGGCTACACCTTC. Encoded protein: CASSPRAGAYGYTF.

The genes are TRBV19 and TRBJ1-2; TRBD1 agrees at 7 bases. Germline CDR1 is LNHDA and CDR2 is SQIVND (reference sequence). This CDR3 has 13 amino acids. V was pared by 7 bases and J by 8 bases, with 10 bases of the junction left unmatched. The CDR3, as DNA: TGTGCCAGTAACGACAGGGCGGGTACAGGCTACACCTTC. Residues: CASNDRAGTGYTF.

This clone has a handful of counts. The chain's CDR3 is CASSRQGASGANVLTF. As DNA, the CDR3 is TGTGCCAGCAGTCGACAGGGGGCCTCTGGGGCCAACGTCCTGACTTTC. The chain recombines TRBV2 with TRBJ2-6; 10 bases map to TRBD1. V shed 5 bases and J 0 bases; nucleotides not matched to a gene: 1. From germline, CDR1 is SNHLY and CDR2 FYNNEI. The CDR3 consists of 16 residues.

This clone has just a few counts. Here the CDR3 DNA reads TGTGCCAGCAGCTTGGGACGGGACTACGAGCAGTACTTC. This translates into CASSLGRDYEQYF. The chain links TRBV5-8 to TRBJ2-7; D might be TRBD2 (5 bases). In germline, CDR1 is SGHTS, CDR2 YDEGEE. V lost 0 bases and J 3 bases, leaving 7 bases between the germline ends. The CDR3 spans 13 residues. Using reference TRBV5-8 and TRBJ2-7 for the parts outside the CDR3, the full variable domain is EAGVTQSPTHLIKTRGQQATLRCSPISGHTSVYWYQQALGLGLQFLLWYDEGEERNRGNFPPRFSGRQFPNYSSELNVNALELEDSALYLCASSLGRDYEQYFGPGTRLTVT.

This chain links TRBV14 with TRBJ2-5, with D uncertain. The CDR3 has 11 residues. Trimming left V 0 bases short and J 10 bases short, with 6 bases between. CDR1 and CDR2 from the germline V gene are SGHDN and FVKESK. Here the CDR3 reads CASSQDSGQYF. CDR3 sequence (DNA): TGTGCCAGCAGCCAAGATTCGGGCCAGTACTTC.

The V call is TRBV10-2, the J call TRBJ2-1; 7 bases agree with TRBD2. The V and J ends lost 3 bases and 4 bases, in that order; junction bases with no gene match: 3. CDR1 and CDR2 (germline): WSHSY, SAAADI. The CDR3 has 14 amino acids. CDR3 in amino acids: CASSDSGAYNEQFF. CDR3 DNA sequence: TGCGCCAGCAGTGACAGCGGGGCTTACAATGAGCAGTTCTTC.

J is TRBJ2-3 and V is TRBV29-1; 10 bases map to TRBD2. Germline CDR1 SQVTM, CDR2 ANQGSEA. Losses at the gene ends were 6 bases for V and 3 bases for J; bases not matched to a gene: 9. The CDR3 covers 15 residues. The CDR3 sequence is CSVARLAGETDTQYF. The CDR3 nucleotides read TGCAGCGTGGCCCGGCTAGCGGGAGAAACAGATACGCAGTATTTT.

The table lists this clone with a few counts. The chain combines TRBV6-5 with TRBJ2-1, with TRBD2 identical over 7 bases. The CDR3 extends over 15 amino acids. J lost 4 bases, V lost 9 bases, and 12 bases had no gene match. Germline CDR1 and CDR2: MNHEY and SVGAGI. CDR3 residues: CASGRVASGYNEQFF. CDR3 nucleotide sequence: TGTGCCAGTGGCAGGGTGGCTAGCGGATACAATGAGCAGTTCTTC.

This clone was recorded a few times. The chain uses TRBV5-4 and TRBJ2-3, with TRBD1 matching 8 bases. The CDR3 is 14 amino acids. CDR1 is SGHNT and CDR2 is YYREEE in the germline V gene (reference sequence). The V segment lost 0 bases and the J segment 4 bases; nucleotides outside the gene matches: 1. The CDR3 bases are TGTGCCAGCAGCTTGGGGACAGGGTCAGATACGCAGTATTTT. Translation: CASSLGTGSDTQYF.

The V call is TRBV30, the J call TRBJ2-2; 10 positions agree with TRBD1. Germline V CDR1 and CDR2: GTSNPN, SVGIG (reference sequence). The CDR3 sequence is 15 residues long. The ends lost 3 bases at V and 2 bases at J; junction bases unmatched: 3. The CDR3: CAWRTTGGNTGELFF. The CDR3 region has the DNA TGTGCCTGGAGGACGACAGGGGGCAACACCGGGGAGCTGTTTTTT.

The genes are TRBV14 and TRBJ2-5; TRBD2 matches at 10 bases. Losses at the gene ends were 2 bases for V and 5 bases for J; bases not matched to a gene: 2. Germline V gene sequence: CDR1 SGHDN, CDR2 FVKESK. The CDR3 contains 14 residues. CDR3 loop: CASSQLAGVETQYF. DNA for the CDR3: TGTGCCAGCAGCCAACTAGCGGGGGTTGAGACCCAGTACTTC.

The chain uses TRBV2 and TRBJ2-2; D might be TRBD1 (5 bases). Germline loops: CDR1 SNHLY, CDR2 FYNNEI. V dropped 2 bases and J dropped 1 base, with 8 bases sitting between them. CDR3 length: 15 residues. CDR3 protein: CASSETGWNTGELFF. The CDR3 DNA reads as TGTGCCAGCAGTGAAACAGGATGGAACACCGGGGAGCTGTTTTTT.

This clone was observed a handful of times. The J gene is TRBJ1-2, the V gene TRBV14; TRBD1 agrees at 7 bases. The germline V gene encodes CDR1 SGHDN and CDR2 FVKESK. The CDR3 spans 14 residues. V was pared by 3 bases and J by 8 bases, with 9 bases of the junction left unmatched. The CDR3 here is CASSQTGTEGGYTF. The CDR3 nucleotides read TGTGCCAGCAGCCAGACCGGGACAGAAGGCGGCTACACCTTC.